The entry that follows covers one T cell receptor (beta chain) sequence. Its antigen is currently unknown. A read error may explain this, as a much larger clone is one base away. The CDR3 regions of TCR beta were amplified from RNA transcripts. HTBI primers drove first-round RT-PCR of the TCR CDR3. TCRdb re-called the multiplex PCR reads through MiXCR, storing one row per CDR3 protein. Of over 45,000 distinct CDR3 sequences in the sample, about 50% were seen once. A Clinical Activity Score of at least 3, a NOSPECS grade of at least 4 and a duration under 3 months were recorded in the ophthalmopathy patients. Researchers barred patients who had uncontrolled infection, other autoimmune disease, pregnancy or lactation. Each diagnosis drew on symptoms, thyroxine, TRAb, thyroid ultrasound and orbital computed tomography findings. This entry belongs to a study of T cells in Graves' hyperthyroidism and ophthalmopathy.

Findings and caveats of the study: Most expanded thyroid clonotypes above 0.001 also appeared in blood.

The sequence was obtained from a young woman with Graves' ophthalmopathy. What was sequenced was blood.

The DNA for the CDR3 is TGTGCCATCAGTTTACGGGCTCAGACTGAAGCTTTCTTT. Protein sequence: CAISLRAQTEAFF. V is TRBV10-3 and J is TRBJ1-1; D ambiguous. There are 13 residues in the CDR3. From germline, CDR1 is ENHRY and CDR2 SYGVKD. V lost 5 bases to trimming and J lost 5 bases, with 12 bases between them.